This T cell receptor (beta chain) was documented in a study of post-analysis software for immune sequencing data. This clonotype showed up just a few times. The target antigen is unknown. Study outcomes and limitations: Strong co-clustering by F measure was evident for samples that had been prepared in the same batch. TRBV segments more frequent in patients than in controls numbered roughly 5 and included TRBV5-6, TRBV5-1 and TRBV20-1. A significant reduction in normalized Chao1 diversity was observed in multiple sclerosis patients versus controls.

Germline V CDR1 and CDR2: MNHEY, SMNVEV (reference sequence). With 4 bases removed from V and 10 bases from J, the gap between germline ends came to 14 bases. The CDR3 has 13 residues. The authors incorporated unique molecular identifiers into the TCR beta cDNA libraries. There were about 1 to 10 million T cells, and about 500,000 cDNA molecules came from them. TCRdb re-analysed the PCR reads in MiXCR, keeping a single row per CDR3 protein. The sample carries about 500,000 distinct CDR3 sequences, around 40% recorded once. The TCR sequence derives from a girl aged 10 to 17 with multiple sclerosis. V and J are TRBV27 and TRBJ2-4; a weak D match, TRBD2 (5 bases). Sequences were obtained from blood. CDR3 region: CASSSGPGVIQYF. CDR3 coding DNA: TGTGCCAGCAGTTCCGGGCCCGGGGTTATTCAGTACTTC.